Below are 12 T cell receptor beta chains sequenced from a single sample in a study of blood T cell repertoires in COVID-19. Only in-frame clones appear in the TCRdb table, and some are missing; sequencing was by immunoSEQ multiplex PCR. The sample records 280,000 or so clones, around 88% being singletons. Sequencing was carried out using peripheral blood. Every receptor here comes from a woman in her twenties or thirties who had recovered from COVID-19.

The J gene is TRBJ1-4, the V gene TRBV19; 11 bases line up with TRBD1. The CDR3 has 15 residues. Trimming cost V 5 bases and J 3 bases; bases outside gene matches: 2. Germline CDR1 reads LNHDA; CDR2 reads SQIVND (reference sequence). CDR3 coding DNA: TGTGCCAGTAGTCTGGGACAGGGGGCTAATGAAAAACTGTTTTTT. This encodes CASSLGQGANEKLFF.

This chain links TRBV3-1 (or the pseudogene TRBV3-2) with TRBJ1-4, with 8 bases aligning to TRBD1. J lost 7 bases, V lost 2 bases, and 12 bases had no gene match. The CDR3 spans 17 residues. Germline V lookup: CDR1 LGHDT, CDR2 YNNKEL (reference sequence). The CDR3 region has the DNA TGTGCCAGCAGCCAAAGCGGCAGGGGGCGCGTTGGTGAAAAACTGTTTTTT. It yields the protein CASSQSGRGRVGEKLFF.

This rearrangement joins TRBV18 to TRBJ1-2, with D maybe TRBD1 (6 bases). Trimming took off 0 bases at V and 6 bases at J, with 17 bases between the two ends. Germline lookup yields CDR1 KGHSH and CDR2 LQKENI. The CDR3 runs 16 residues. The CDR3 is CASSPPLIQGEHGYTF. The CDR3 bases are TGTGCCAGCTCACCACCGCTTATACAGGGTGAGCATGGCTACACCTTC.

The chain combines TRBV6-5 with TRBJ1-2, with a weak D call TRBD1 (6 bases). CDR1 is MNHEY and CDR2 is SVGAGI in the germline V gene. Trimming left V 6 bases short and J 2 bases short, with 10 bases between. This CDR3 region has 13 residues. CDR3 amino acids: CASRQQGNYGYTF. The CDR3 bases are TGTGCCAGCAGGCAACAGGGCAACTATGGCTACACCTTC.

CDR3 DNA sequence: TGTGCCAGCAGCCGCTATGGGGGGACAGAAAGCTACGAGCAGTACTTC. Translated: CASSRYGGTESYEQYF. The V and J genes are TRBV3-1 (or the pseudogene TRBV3-2) and TRBJ2-7; D is perhaps TRBD1 (7 bases). Germline assignment: CDR1 LGHDT and CDR2 YNNKEL (reference sequence). V lost 4 bases and J lost 3, with 19 bases in between. The CDR3 covers 16 residues.

Only one count was recorded for this clone. V usage is TRBV6-2 or TRBV6-3 and J usage is TRBJ2-1; a weak D match, TRBD1 (6 bases). Trimming shortened V by 4 bases and J by 3 bases, and 13 bases separated the two germline ends. CDR3 length: 15 amino acids. CDR1 MNHEY and CDR2 SVGEGT come from the germline V gene. CDR3 sequence (DNA): TGTGCCAGCAGTTTACAGGGAACTTACTACAATGAGCAGTTCTTC. Its protein product is CASSLQGTYYNEQFF.

The rearrangement joins TRBV7-9 to TRBJ1-6, with a weak D call TRBD1 (6 bases). With 3 bases removed from V and 5 bases from J, the gap between germline ends came to 8 bases. The CDR3 has 14 residues. Germline V CDR1 and CDR2: SEHNR, FQNEAQ (reference sequence). CDR3 protein: CASSLGHHNSPLHF. The CDR3 nucleotides are TGTGCCAGCAGCTTGGGACATCATAATTCACCCCTCCACTTT. The complete variable domain, with remaining parts taken from reference TRBV7-9 and TRBJ1-6, reads DTGVSQNPRHKITKRGQNVTFRCDPISEHNRLYWYRQTLGQGPEFLTYFQNEAQLEKSRLLSDRFSAERPKGSFSTLEIQRTEQGDSAMYLCASSLGHHNSPLHFGNGTRLTVT.

J is TRBJ1-2 and V is TRBV3-1 (or the pseudogene TRBV3-2); 8 bases are shared with TRBD1. J was trimmed by 0 bases and V by 4 bases; bases with no gene match: 10. The CDR3 covers 17 residues. Germline V gives CDR1 LGHDT, CDR2 YNNKEL (reference sequence). The CDR3 bases are TGTGCCAGCAGCCGTAACCGGGACAGGATTTCTAACTATGGCTACACCTTC. As protein: CASSRNRDRISNYGYTF.

This clone was recorded only once. This sequence joins TRBV9 and TRBJ1-1; 11 bases align to TRBD1. V lost 3 bases to trimming and J lost 4 bases; unmatched junction nucleotides: 2. The germline CDR1 and CDR2 sequences are SGDLS and YYNGEE. The length of the CDR3 is 14 residues. The CDR3 here is CASSGGTGGTEAFF. The CDR3 bases are TGTGCCAGCAGCGGGGGGACAGGGGGCACTGAAGCTTTCTTT.

The V and J genes are TRBV2 and TRBJ2-2; the match to TRBD2 covers 8 bases. This CDR3 has 16 amino acids. Per the germline V gene, CDR1 is SNHLY and CDR2 is FYNNEI. After removal of 6 bases from V and 3 bases from J, the junction contained 9 bases not matched to a gene. The CDR3 sequence: CASSVHRGGDTGELFF. CDR3 nucleotides: TGTGCCAGCAGCGTCCACCGGGGGGGGGACACCGGGGAGCTGTTTTTT.

J is TRBJ1-2 and V is TRBV19, with D tentatively TRBD1 (5 bases). Trimming shortened V by 5 bases and J by 5 bases, and 18 bases separated the two germline ends. The CDR3 loop spans 15 amino acids. Germline V gene sequence: CDR1 LNHDA, CDR2 SQIVND (reference sequence). CDR3 region: CASSPPVGGFYGYTF. CDR3 bases: TGTGCCAGTAGTCCTCCCGTCGGGGGATTTTATGGCTACACCTTC.

The chain is built from TRBV7-9 and TRBJ2-5; 10 bases are a match to TRBD1. The CDR3 totals 13 residues. After removal of 5 bases from V and 5 bases from J, the junction contained 2 bases not matched to a gene. CDR1 and CDR2 from the germline V gene are SEHNR and FQNEAQ (reference sequence). The CDR3 region is CASSMTGGETQYF. CDR3 nucleotides: TGTGCCAGCAGCATGACAGGGGGCGAGACCCAGTACTTC.